This T cell receptor beta chain was sequenced during a study of T cells in Graves' hyperthyroidism and ophthalmopathy. The CDR3 regions of TCR beta were amplified from RNA transcripts. TCR CDR3 regions were first amplified by RT-PCR with HTBI primers. MiXCR was run by TCRdb on the multiplex PCR reads, yielding one entry per CDR3 protein. The sample holds 300,000 to 400,000 distinct CDR3 sequences; approximately 14% are singletons and the top ten take around a fifth. This clonotype was observed many times. The CDR3 is 13 amino acids. The V gene lost 6 bases and the J gene lost 4 bases, with 10 bases spanning the gap. Germline values: CDR1 KGHSH, CDR2 LQKENI.

The sequencing sample was made of blood. This chain uses TRBV18 with TRBJ1-5; D gene unclear. This sequence originates from a woman aged 30 to 39 with Graves' ophthalmopathy. CDR3 bases: TGTGCCAGCTCCGCTTCCGGTAATCAGCCCCAGCATTTT. Protein: CASSASGNQPQHF.